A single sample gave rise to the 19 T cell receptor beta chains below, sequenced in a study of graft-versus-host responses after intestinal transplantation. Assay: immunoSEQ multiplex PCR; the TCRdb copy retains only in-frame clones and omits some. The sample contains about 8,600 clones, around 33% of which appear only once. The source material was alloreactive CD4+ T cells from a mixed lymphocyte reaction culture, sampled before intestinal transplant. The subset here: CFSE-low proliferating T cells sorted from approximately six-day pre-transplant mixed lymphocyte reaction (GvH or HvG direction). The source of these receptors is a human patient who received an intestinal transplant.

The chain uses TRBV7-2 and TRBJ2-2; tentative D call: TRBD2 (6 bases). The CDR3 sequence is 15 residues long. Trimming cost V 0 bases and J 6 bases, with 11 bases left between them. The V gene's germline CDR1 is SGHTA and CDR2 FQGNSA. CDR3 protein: CASSLATGVAGELFF. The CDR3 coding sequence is TGTGCCAGCAGCTTAGCGACGGGGGTGGCCGGGGAGCTGTTTTTT.

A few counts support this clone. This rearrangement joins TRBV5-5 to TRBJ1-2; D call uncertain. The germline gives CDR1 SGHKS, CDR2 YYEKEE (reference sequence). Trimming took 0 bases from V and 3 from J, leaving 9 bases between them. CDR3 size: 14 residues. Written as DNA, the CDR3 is TGTGCCAGCAGCTTGGGGCTAGAGGACTATGGCTACACCTTC. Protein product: CASSLGLEDYGYTF.

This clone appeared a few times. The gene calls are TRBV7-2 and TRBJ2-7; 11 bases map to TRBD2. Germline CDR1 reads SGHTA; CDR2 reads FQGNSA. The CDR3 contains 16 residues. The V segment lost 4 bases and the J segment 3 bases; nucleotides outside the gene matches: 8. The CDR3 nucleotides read TGTGCCAGCAGCTCAATAGCGGGGGGGTCCAACTACGAGCAGTACTTC. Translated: CASSSIAGGSNYEQYF.

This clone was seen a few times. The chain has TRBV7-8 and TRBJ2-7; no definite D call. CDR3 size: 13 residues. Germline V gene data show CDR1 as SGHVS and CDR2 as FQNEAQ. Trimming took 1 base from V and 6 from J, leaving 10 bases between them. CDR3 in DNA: TGTGCCAGCAGCTTAGTGCGCGAGATCGAGCAGTACTTC. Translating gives CASSLVREIEQYF.

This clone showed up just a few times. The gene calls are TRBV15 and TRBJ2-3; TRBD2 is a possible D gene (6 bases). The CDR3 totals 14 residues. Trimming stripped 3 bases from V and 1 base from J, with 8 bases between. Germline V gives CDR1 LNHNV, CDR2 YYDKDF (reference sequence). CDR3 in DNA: TGTGCCACCAGCAGGCGGGGAGGCACAGATACGCAGTATTTT. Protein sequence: CATSRRGGTDTQYF.

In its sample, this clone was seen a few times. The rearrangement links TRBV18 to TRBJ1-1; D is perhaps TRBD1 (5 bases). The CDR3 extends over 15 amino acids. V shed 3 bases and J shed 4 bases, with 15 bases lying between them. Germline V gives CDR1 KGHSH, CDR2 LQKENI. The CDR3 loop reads CASSPSPQGSTEAFF. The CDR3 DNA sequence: TGTGCCAGCTCACCTAGCCCCCAGGGTTCCACTGAAGCTTTCTTT.

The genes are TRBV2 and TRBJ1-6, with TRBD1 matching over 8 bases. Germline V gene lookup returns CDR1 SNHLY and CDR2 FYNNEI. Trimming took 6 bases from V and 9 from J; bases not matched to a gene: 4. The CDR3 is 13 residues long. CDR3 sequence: CASRDRVFSPLHF. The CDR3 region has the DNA TGTGCCAGCAGGGACAGGGTATTTTCACCCCTCCACTTT.

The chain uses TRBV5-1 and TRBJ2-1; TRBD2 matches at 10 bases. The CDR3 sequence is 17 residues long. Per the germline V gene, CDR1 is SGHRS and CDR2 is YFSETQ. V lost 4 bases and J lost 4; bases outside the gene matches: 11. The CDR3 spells CASSPRSLAGGYNEQFF. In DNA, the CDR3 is TGCGCCAGCAGCCCCCGGAGTTTAGCGGGAGGATACAATGAGCAGTTCTTC. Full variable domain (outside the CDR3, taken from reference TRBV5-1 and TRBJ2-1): KAGVTQTPRYLIKTRGQQVTLSCSPISGHRSVSWYQQTPGQGLQFLFEYFSETQRNKGNFPGRFSGRQFSNSRSEMNVSTLELGDSALYLCASSPRSLAGGYNEQFFGPGTRLTVL.

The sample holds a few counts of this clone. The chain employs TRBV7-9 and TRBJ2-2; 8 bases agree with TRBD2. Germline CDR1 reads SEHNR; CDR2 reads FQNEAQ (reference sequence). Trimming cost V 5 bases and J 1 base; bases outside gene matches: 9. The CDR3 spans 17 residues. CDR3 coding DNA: TGTGCCAGCAGCCAACCAAGTAGCGGGGTGAACACCGGGGAGCTGTTTTTT. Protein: CASSQPSSGVNTGELFF.

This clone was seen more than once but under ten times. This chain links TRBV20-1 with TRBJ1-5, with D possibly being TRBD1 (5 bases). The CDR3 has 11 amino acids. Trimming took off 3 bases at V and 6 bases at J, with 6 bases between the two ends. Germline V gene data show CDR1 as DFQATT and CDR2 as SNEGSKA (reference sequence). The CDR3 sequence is CSASQGQPQHF. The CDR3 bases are TGCAGTGCTAGCCAGGGTCAGCCCCAGCATTTT.

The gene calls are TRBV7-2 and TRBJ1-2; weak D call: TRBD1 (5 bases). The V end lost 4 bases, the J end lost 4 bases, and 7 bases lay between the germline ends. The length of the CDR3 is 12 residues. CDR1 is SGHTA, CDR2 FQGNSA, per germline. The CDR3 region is CASSSQVYGYTF. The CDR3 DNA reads TGTGCCAGCAGCTCACAGGTCTATGGCTACACCTTC.

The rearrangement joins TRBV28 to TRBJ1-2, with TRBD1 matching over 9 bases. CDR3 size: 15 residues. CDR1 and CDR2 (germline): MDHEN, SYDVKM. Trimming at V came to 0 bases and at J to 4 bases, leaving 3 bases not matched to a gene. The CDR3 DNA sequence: TGTGCCAGCAGTTTATGGGGGACAGGGTCCTATGGCTACACCTTC. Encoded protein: CASSLWGTGSYGYTF.

CDR3 protein: CASSLVGNTGELFF. DNA for the CDR3: TGTGCCAGCAGCTTAGTCGGTAACACCGGGGAGCTGTTTTTT. The chain has TRBV7-6 and TRBJ2-2; D call uncertain. Between the trimmed V and J ends, which lost 1 base and 2 bases, there was a span of 5 bases. The germline V gene encodes CDR1 SGHVS and CDR2 FNYEAQ. The CDR3 runs to 14 residues. Full variable domain (rest looked up from reference TRBV7-6 and TRBJ2-2): GAGVSQSPRYKVTKRGQDVALRCDPISGHVSLYWYRQALGQGPEFLTYFNYEAQQDKSGLPNDRFSAERPEGSISTLTIQRTEQRDSAMYRCASSLVGNTGELFFGEGSRLTVL.

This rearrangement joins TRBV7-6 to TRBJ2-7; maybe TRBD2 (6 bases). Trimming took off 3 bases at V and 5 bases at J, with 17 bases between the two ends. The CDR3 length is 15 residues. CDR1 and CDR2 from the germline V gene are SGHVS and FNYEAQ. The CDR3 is CASSFLTGVGHEQYF. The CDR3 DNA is TGTGCCAGCAGCTTTTTGACGGGAGTTGGGCACGAGCAGTACTTC.

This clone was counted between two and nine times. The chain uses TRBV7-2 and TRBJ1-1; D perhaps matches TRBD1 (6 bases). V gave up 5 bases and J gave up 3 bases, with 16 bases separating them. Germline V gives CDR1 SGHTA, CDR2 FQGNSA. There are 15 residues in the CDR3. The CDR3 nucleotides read TGTGCCAGCAGCCTAGGAGGGGGGGGGCACACTGAAGCTTTCTTT. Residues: CASSLGGGGHTEAFF.

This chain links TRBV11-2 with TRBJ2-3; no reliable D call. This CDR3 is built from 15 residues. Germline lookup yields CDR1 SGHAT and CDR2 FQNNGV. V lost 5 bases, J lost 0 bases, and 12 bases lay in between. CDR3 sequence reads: CASSLYWASTDTQYF. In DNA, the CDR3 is TGTGCCAGCAGCCTCTACTGGGCTAGCACAGATACGCAGTATTTT. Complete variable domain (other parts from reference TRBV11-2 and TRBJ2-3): EAGVAQSPRYKIIEKRQSVAFWCNPISGHATLYWYQQILGQGPKLLIQFQNNGVVDDSQLPKDRFSAERLKGVDSTLKIQPAKLEDSAVYLCASSLYWASTDTQYFGPGTRLTVL.

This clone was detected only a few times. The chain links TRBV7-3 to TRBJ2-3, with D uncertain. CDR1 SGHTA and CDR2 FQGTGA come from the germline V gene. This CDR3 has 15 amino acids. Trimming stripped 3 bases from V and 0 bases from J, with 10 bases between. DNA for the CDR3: TGTGCCAGCAGCTTGGGCAGAGTTAGCACAGATACGCAGTATTTT. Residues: CASSLGRVSTDTQYF. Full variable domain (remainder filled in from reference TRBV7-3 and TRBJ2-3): GAGVSQTPSNKVTEKGKYVELRCDPISGHTALYWYRQSLGQGPEFLIYFQGTGAADDSGLPNDRFFAVRPEGSVSTLKIQRTERGDSAVYLCASSLGRVSTDTQYFGPGTRLTVL.

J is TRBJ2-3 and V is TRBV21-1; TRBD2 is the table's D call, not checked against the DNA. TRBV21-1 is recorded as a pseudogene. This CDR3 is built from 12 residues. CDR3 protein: CASSKYSRSPYF. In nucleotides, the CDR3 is TGTGCCAGCAGCAAGTACTCCCGGTCCCCGTATTTT.

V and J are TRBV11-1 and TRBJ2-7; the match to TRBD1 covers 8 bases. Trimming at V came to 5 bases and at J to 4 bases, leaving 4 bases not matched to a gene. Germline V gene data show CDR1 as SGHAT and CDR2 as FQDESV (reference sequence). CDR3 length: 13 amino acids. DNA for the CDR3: TGTGCCAGCAGCCCGCAGGGGGCTTACGAGCAGTACTTC. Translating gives CASSPQGAYEQYF.